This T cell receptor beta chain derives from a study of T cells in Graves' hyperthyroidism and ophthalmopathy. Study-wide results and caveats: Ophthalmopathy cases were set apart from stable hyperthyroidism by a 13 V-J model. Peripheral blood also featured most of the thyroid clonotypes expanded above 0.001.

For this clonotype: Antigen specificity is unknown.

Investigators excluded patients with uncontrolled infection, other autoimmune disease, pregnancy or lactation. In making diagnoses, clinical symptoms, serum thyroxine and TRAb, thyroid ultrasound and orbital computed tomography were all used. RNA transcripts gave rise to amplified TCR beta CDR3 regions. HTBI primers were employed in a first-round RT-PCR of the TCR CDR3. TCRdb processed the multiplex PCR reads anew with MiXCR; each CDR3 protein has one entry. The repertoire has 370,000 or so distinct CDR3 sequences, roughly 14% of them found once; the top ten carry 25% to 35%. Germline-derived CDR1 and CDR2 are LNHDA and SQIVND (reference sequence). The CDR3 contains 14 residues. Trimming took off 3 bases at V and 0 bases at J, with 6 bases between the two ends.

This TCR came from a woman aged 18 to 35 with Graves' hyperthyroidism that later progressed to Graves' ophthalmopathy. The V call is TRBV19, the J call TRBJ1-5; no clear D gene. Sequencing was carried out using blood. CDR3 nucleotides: TGTGCCAGTAGTATTGGGCATAGCAATCAGCCCCAGCATTTT. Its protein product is CASSIGHSNQPQHF.